This is a list of T cell receptor beta chains from one sample in a study of cytomegalovirus exposure and HLA in healthy donors. Data came from immunoSEQ multiplex PCR; TCRdb stores just in-frame clones and leaves some out. In the table there are roughly 71,000 clones, 74% of which are singletons. The specimen was PBMCs. The receptor source for this set is a human donor in good health. CDR3s include the opening cysteine and the closing phenylalanine or tryptophan. The D gene is left open where the match is weak. The size of a clone is reported for some rows only, either as once, few or many, or as a class for expanded clones.

>TRBJ2-1|NA|NA|TRBV6-1
TGTGCCAGCAGAATTCCTAGCGTCGTTGAGCAGTTCTTC
CASRIPSVVEQFF
>TRBJ1-3|once|TRBD1|TRBV6-1
TGTGCCAGCAGTGAACAGGGGGCATGGGGAAACACCATATATTTT
CASSEQGAWGNTIYF
>TRBJ2-4|NA|TRBD1|TRBV2
TGTGCCAGCAAGGGATCCGGGACAGGGGAAAACATTCAGTACTTC
CASKGSGTGENIQYF
>TRBJ2-3|NA|TRBD1|TRBV30
TGTGCCTGGAGGTTCGACAGGGGGGTCGCAGATACGCAGTATTTT
CAWRFDRGVADTQYF
>TRBJ2-2|once|TRBD1|TRBV5-6
TGTGCCAGCAGCTCCCTCGACAGGGCTGGGACCGGGGAGCTGTTTTTT
CASSSLDRAGTGELFF
>TRBJ2-2|NA|NA|TRBV1
TGCACCAGCAGCCAAGATGAGACTAGCGGGGATACCGGGGAGCTGTTTTTT
CTSSQDETSGDTGELFF
>TRBJ2-7|NA|TRBD2|TRBV5-4
TGTGCCAGCAGCCCCGGGATAGCGGGAGCCTACGAGCAGTACTTC
CASSPGIAGAYEQYF
>TRBJ2-7|NA|NA|TRBV1
TGCACCAGCAGCCAAGAAGGGGGTGACGAGCAGTACTTC
CTSSQEGGDEQYF
>TRBJ1-1|NA|NA|TRBV15
TGTGCCACCAGCAGAGCAGCAGGGGAGGGGACTGAAGCTTTCTTT
CATSRAAGEGTEAFF
>TRBJ1-5|few|TRBD1|TRBV5-1
TGCGCCAGCAGCTTTGGGACAGTCGATCAGCCCCAGCATTTT
CASSFGTVDQPQHF